This TCR beta chain was captured in a study of cytomegalovirus exposure and HLA in healthy donors. J lost 6 bases, V lost 8 bases, and 8 bases had no gene match. The germline V gene encodes CDR1 MNHNS and CDR2 SASEGT. The CDR3 is made up of 14 amino acids. PCR amplification relied on 60 Vbeta primers (plus 13 Jbeta primers). Assay used: immunoSEQ multiplex PCR; TCRdb lists only in-frame clones, some missing. The sample has under 150,000 clones, approximately 85% seen once. Study findings and constraints: Versus the approximately 670-donor mean, an Asian-associated ancestry cluster reportedly showed fewer N-insertions in a later analysis.

Donors were nominally healthy when sampled, though unrecorded immune exposures were likely. With respect to this clone: Its target is not known.

The V gene is TRBV6-1, the J gene TRBJ2-1, with 9 bases fitting TRBD1. The sample comprised PBMCs. This TCR came from a woman in her fifties or sixties in good health and CMV-seropositive. CDR3 nucleotides: TGTGCCAGCGGCCTACGGACAGGGGCCAATGAGCAGTTCTTC. Translated, it gives CASGLRTGANEQFF.